This T cell receptor beta chain was profiled in a study of human T cells and chemical hapten exposure. Individual cDNA molecules in this library carried unique molecular identifiers. TCRdb redid the calling of the RACE reads with MiXCR, one entry per CDR3 protein. The sample includes about 380,000 distinct CDR3 sequences, less than 6.5% of them seen just once. This clonotype has a handful of counts. The time point is: pre-sensitization, week 0. Treatment: therapeutic diphenylcyclopropenone sensitization with weekly scalp DPC. Patch tests were applied only after blood draws. V was cut by 9 bases and J by 2 bases, with 11 bases left in between. Germline CDR1 LNHDA, CDR2 SQIVND (reference sequence). This CDR3 has 13 residues.

The V and J genes are TRBV19 and TRBJ2-1; no clear D gene. This receptor was taken from a woman aged 50 to 65 with alopecia areata. Some clones in this sample may be carry-over from other donors' samples. This specimen consisted of whole blood, obtained in connection with sensitization to the hapten diphenylcyclopropenone (DPC). The CDR3 reads CASRPGTYNEQFF. DNA of the CDR3: TGTGCCAGCCGTCCCGGAACCTACAATGAGCAGTTCTTC.